This record covers a single T cell receptor (beta chain). The data were taken from a study of cytomegalovirus exposure and HLA in healthy donors. This PCR relied on a set of 60 Vbeta primers and 13 Jbeta primers. The repertoire was sequenced with immunoSEQ multiplex PCR; TCRdb's copy has only in-frame clones and lacks some. Of 150,000 to 250,000 clones in the sample, roughly four fifths were seen once. The CDR3 length is 15 residues. Germline lookup yields CDR1 MDHEN and CDR2 SYDVKM. V was pared by 7 bases and J by 4 bases, with 11 bases of the junction left unmatched. This TCR was sampled from a man aged 25-45 years in good health and CMV-seronegative. V is TRBV28 and J is TRBJ1-2, with 8 bases lining up with TRBD1. The specimen sequenced was PBMCs. The CDR3 spells CASNFIGQGSYGYTF. The CDR3, as DNA: TGTGCCAGCAATTTCATAGGACAGGGTAGCTATGGCTACACCTTC.